The 13 T cell receptor beta chains reported below all come from one sample, sequenced in a study of preoperative IRX-2 immunotherapy in early breast cancer (dated by TCRdb to between 2018 and 2021). Library generation was performed with the immunoSEQ multiplex PCR assay. TCRdb holds this immuneACCESS table with in-frame rearrangements only. Some clones are missing; in checked studies, unresolved V genes explain under half, and the rest has no known cause. This sample comprises 75,000 to 100,000 clones, roughly 89% of them detected only once. Roughly 2% of the sample is taken by the ten largest. This specimen's treatment or condition label, interpreted: preoperative locoregional IRX-2 cytokine immunotherapy. This specimen was tumor tissue, taken after IRX-2 immunotherapy. These receptors were taken from a human donor with breast cancer.

This sequence joins TRBV6-8 and TRBJ2-3; 8 bases are a match to TRBD1. The trim removed 6 bases at V and 0 bases at J, leaving 11 bases unmatched. The CDR3 contains 17 residues. Germline V gives CDR1 MNHGY, CDR2 SAAAGT. The CDR3 coding sequence is TGTGCCAGCAGACCTAGACAGGGGCAAGCTAGCACAGATACGCAGTATTTT. This encodes CASRPRQGQASTDTQYF.

J is TRBJ2-6 and V is TRBV19; a weak D match, TRBD2 (5 bases). Germline V gene data show CDR1 as LNHDA and CDR2 as SQIVND (reference sequence). Trimming pared 10 bases from V and 1 base from J, leaving 11 bases between. The CDR3 runs to 14 residues. This CDR3 reads CATRGISGANVLTF. The CDR3 DNA reads TGTGCCACCAGAGGGATTTCTGGGGCCAACGTCCTGACTTTC.

V usage is TRBV15 and J usage is TRBJ1-5; D is undetermined. The V end was cut by 1 base, the J end by 0 bases, with 10 bases between. The CDR3 loop spans 16 amino acids. The germline V gene encodes CDR1 LNHNV and CDR2 YYDKDF (reference sequence). CDR3 nucleotide sequence: TGTGCCACCAGCAGAGGAGGGTACAGTAGCAATCAGCCCCAGCATTTT. Translating it yields CATSRGGYSSNQPQHF.

V and J are TRBV30 and TRBJ1-2, with D possibly being TRBD1 (5 bases). The CDR3 is made up of 14 amino acids. Trimming stripped 0 bases from V and 5 bases from J, with 13 bases between. In germline, CDR1 is GTSNPN, CDR2 SVGIG (reference sequence). The CDR3 sequence is CAWSVTDPRYGYTF. Here the CDR3 DNA reads TGTGCCTGGAGTGTGACAGACCCTAGGTATGGCTACACCTTC.

The chain has TRBV19 and TRBJ2-2, with D possibly TRBD1 on 6 matching bases. The CDR3 totals 16 residues. The germline CDR1 and CDR2 sequences are LNHDA and SQIVND (reference sequence). Trimming left V 7 bases short and J 7 bases short, with 22 bases between. CDR3 coding DNA: TGTGCCAGTACCGTTGGACAGCTAAAGGGGTTCGGGGAGCTGTTTTTT. This translates into CASTVGQLKGFGELFF.

V usage is TRBV10-2 and J usage is TRBJ1-1; 8 nucleotides match TRBD1. Germline V gene data show CDR1 as WSHSY and CDR2 as SAAADI. The CDR3 is 14 residues long. V trimming: 5 bases; J trimming: 1 base; junction bases outside the gene matches: 3. The CDR3 region is CASSTGQGNTEAFF. The CDR3 nucleotides are TGCGCCAGCAGTACCGGACAGGGGAACACTGAAGCTTTCTTT.

The chain employs TRBV10-2 and TRBJ2-2; unclear D gene. CDR3 length equals 17 residues. The germline V and J ends were trimmed by 1 base and 4 bases, with 16 bases remaining between them. CDR1 and CDR2 (germline): WSHSY, SAAADI. The CDR3, as DNA: TGCGCCAGCAGTGAGTTAGGACCAACCGCCCGCACCGGGGAGCTGTTTTTT. It codes for CASSELGPTARTGELFF.

The CDR3 sequence: CASSEDRDVINTGELFF. In nucleotides, the CDR3 is TGTGCCAGCAGTGAAGATCGGGATGTCATAAACACCGGGGAGCTGTTTTTT. This chain links TRBV6-1 with TRBJ2-2; tentatively, D is TRBD2 (5 bases). In germline, CDR1 is MNHNS, CDR2 SASEGT. V lost 1 base to trimming and J lost 2 bases, with 14 bases between them. The CDR3 consists of 17 residues.

The chain joins TRBV18 to TRBJ1-3; maybe TRBD1 (6 bases). V lost 6 bases and J lost 2, with 14 bases in between. This CDR3 region has 15 residues. From germline, CDR1 is KGHSH and CDR2 LQKENI. CDR3 in DNA: TGTGCCAGCTCCGAACCTGGACAGCCTGGAAACACCATATATTTT. This sequence encodes CASSEPGQPGNTIYF.

The V call is TRBV29-1, the J call TRBJ1-4, with 9 positions matching TRBD1. V trimming: 7 bases; J trimming: 4 bases; junction bases outside the gene matches: 4. Germline CDR1 and CDR2: SQVTM and ANQGSEA. The CDR3 is made up of 13 amino acids. The CDR3 DNA sequence: TGCAGCGGGTGGGACAGGGATAATGAAAAACTGTTTTTT. Translation: CSGWDRDNEKLFF. Variable domain in full (rest from reference TRBV29-1 and TRBJ1-4): SAVISQKPSRDICQRGTSLTIQCQVDSQVTMMFWYRQQPGQSLTLIATANQGSEATYESGFVIDKFPISRPNLTFSTLTVSNMSPEDSSIYLCSGWDRDNEKLFFGSGTQLSVL.

This chain joins TRBV6-8 and TRBJ1-1; D not resolved. This CDR3 region has 13 residues. V lost 10 bases and J lost 7, with 19 bases in between. Germline V lookup: CDR1 MNHGY, CDR2 SAAAGT. CDR3 coding DNA: TGTGCCACGCGGACCGCCGAGGCGGATGAAGCTTTCTTT. It translates to CATRTAEADEAFF.

The chain has TRBV28 and TRBJ2-1; D gene uncertain. In germline, CDR1 is MDHEN, CDR2 SYDVKM. The CDR3 has 13 amino acids. Trimming took 5 bases from V and 5 from J, leaving 10 bases between them. The CDR3 loop is CASSLREHNEQFF. DNA of the CDR3: TGTGCCAGCAGTCTCCGAGAGCACAATGAGCAGTTCTTC.

The chain couples TRBV14 to TRBJ1-1; D ambiguous. CDR1 is SGHDN, CDR2 FVKESK, per germline. Trimming cost V 0 bases and J 5 bases, with 13 bases left between them. The length of the CDR3 is 15 residues. The CDR3: CASSQDEPGETEAFF. The CDR3 region has the DNA TGTGCCAGCAGCCAAGATGAGCCGGGTGAAACTGAAGCTTTCTTT.